The T cell receptor beta chain described here comes from a study of blood T cells in healthy people across ages. Points from the study as a whole: Both naive CD4+ cell counts and diversity were greater in long-lived donors than in aged donors.

The CDR3 is made up of 14 amino acids. The germline V gene encodes CDR1 DFQATT and CDR2 SNEGSKA (reference sequence). Trimming took 0 bases from V and 8 from J; bases not matched to a gene: 9. Alongside a J-beta primer mix, a sample-barcoded 5' primer served in a second PCR lasting about 7 to 11 cycles. Samples each returned at least 2.5 million CDR3-containing paired-end reads. TCRdb passed the 5' RACE reads through MiXCR, listing each CDR3 protein once. Of about 800,000 distinct CDR3 sequences in the sample, about 25% were seen once. Worth noting for this clonotype: Its antigen is as yet unknown.

The data also belong to a second study, concerning T cells of mothers and their children. That paper adds: For each mother, over 8 million TCR beta CDR3 reads were obtained, and for each child, about 3 million.

This sequence was found in a boy between 10 and 17 years old in good health. Sample: blood. The chain employs TRBV20-1 and TRBJ1-2, with TRBD1 matching 7 bases. CDR3 in DNA: TGCAGTGCTAGAGATCTGGGTAGGGGGCAAGGCTACACCTTC. Its protein product is CSARDLGRGQGYTF.